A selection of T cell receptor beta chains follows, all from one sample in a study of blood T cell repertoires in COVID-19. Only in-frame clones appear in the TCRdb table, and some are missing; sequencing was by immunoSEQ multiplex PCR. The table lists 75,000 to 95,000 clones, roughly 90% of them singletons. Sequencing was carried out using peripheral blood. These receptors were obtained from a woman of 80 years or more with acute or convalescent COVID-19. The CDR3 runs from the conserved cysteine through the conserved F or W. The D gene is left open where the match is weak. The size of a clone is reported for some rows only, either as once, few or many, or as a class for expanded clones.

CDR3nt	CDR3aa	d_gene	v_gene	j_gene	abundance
TGTGCCAGCAGCTTAGGACAGGGCGTCATCTTC	CASSLGQGVIF	TRBD1	TRBV7-9	TRBJ2-1	NA
TGCACCAGCAGCCGCCGACAGGGGGCAACTAATGAAAAACTGTTTTTT	CTSSRRQGATNEKLFF	NA	TRBV1	TRBJ1-4	NA
TGTGCCAGTGGTGGACAGAGCTATGGCTACACCTTC	CASGGQSYGYTF	NA	TRBV19	TRBJ1-2	once
TGCGCCAGCAGCCAGATCAGGGGGGCGGATACGCAGTATTTT	CASSQIRGADTQYF	NA	TRBV4-3	TRBJ2-3	few
TGTGCCAGCTCACCACTGAGGGAGCTAAAGGGCTACACCTTC	CASSPLRELKGYTF	NA	TRBV18	TRBJ1-2	NA
TGTGCCAGCAGTTTAGGGCCAGAAACCTACGAGCAGTACTTC	CASSLGPETYEQYF	NA	TRBV28	TRBJ2-7	NA
TGCGCCAGCAGCCAGACCTGGACTAGCGGGCCCGGCTACGAGCAGTACTTC	CASSQTWTSGPGYEQYF	TRBD2	TRBV4-1	TRBJ2-7	NA
TGTGCCAGCAGTGATGCGGACTCCTCCCCTAGTGAGCAGTACTTC	CASSDADSSPSEQYF	NA	TRBV2	TRBJ2-7	NA
TGTGCCAGCAGCTTGGGGACAGGGCCGTACGAGCAGTACTTC	CASSLGTGPYEQYF	TRBD1	TRBV5-4	TRBJ2-7	NA
TGTGCCAGCAGTGAAGCACCCAGGGGCGCAGATACGCAGTATTTT	CASSEAPRGADTQYF	NA	TRBV2	TRBJ2-3	NA
TGTGCCAGCAGTACACCCCGCCGTACTAGCGGGAGTTTACCCTACGAGCAGTACTTC	CASSTPRRTSGSLPYEQYF	TRBD2	TRBV28	TRBJ2-7	NA
TGTGCCAGCTCATCGGGACTAGCGGGAGAGGGCTACGAGCAGTACTTC	CASSSGLAGEGYEQYF	TRBD2	TRBV18	TRBJ2-7	once
TGTGCCAGCAGCTCGACTAGCGGGAGGGTACATGAGCAGTTCTTC	CASSSTSGRVHEQFF	TRBD2	TRBV7-8	TRBJ2-1	NA
TGCGCCAGCAGCTTCACAGGAACGAACACTGAAGCTTTCTTT	CASSFTGTNTEAFF	NA	TRBV5-1	TRBJ1-1	NA
TGTGCCAGCAGCTTAAGACCCTCGGGTGGCTACACCTTC	CASSLRPSGGYTF	NA	TRBV7-2	TRBJ1-2	NA
TGCGCCAGCAGCTGGTTCTTGGGGGGGGAAGAGACCCAGTACTTC	CASSWFLGGEETQYF	TRBD2	TRBV5-1	TRBJ2-5	NA
TGTGCCAGCAGCTCCACCTCAGGTTCACCCCTCCACTTT	CASSSTSGSPLHF	NA	TRBV7-3	TRBJ1-6	NA
TGCGCCAGCAGCTTGGCCGGGGGGGATGGCTACACCTTC	CASSLAGGDGYTF	NA	TRBV5-1	TRBJ1-2	NA
TGTGCCAGCATTGGACAGCGAGCTAATGAAAAACTGTTTTTT	CASIGQRANEKLFF	NA	TRBV2	TRBJ1-4	few
TGTGCCAGCATATTCGGGACAGGGCGGAATCAGCCCCAGCATTTT	CASIFGTGRNQPQHF	TRBD1	TRBV6-5	TRBJ1-5	NA
TGCGCCAGCAGCCCCCGACTAGCGGGGGGGCTGGAGACCCAGTACTTC	CASSPRLAGGLETQYF	TRBD2	TRBV5-1	TRBJ2-5	once
TGTGCCAGTAGTATAAGAGGATCCGGGACAGGGAATTTGAACACTGAAGCTTTCTTT	CASSIRGSGTGNLNTEAFF	TRBD1	TRBV19	TRBJ1-1	NA
TGTGCCAGCAGCTTAGCAGACTCCTACTCCAATGAGCAGTTCTTC	CASSLADSYSNEQFF	NA	TRBV7-3	TRBJ2-1	NA
TGTGCCAGCAGCTTGGCCAGGGGAGATGGGAGTTCCTACAATGAGCAGTTCTTC	CASSLARGDGSSYNEQFF	NA	TRBV5-4	TRBJ2-1	NA
TGTGCCAGCAGTTTCCTCGACAGGGAAGCCCAGCATTTT	CASSFLDREAQHF	TRBD1	TRBV6-2/TRBV6-3	TRBJ1-5	NA
TGTGCCAGCAGTAAGGCGGGACGTATCTACAATGAGCAGTTCTTC	CASSKAGRIYNEQFF	NA	TRBV6-2/TRBV6-3	TRBJ2-1	NA
TGTGCCAGCGGCAGGGGTCTCTATAATTCACCCCTCCACTTT	CASGRGLYNSPLHF	NA	TRBV27	TRBJ1-6	NA
TGTGCCAGTAGCTACGTGGGATCTAGAGGGTATGGCTACACCTTC	CASSYVGSRGYGYTF	NA	TRBV19	TRBJ1-2	NA
TGTGCCAGCAGCCAAGCCCCGACAGGGACCTATGGCTACACCTTC	CASSQAPTGTYGYTF	TRBD1	TRBV4-2	TRBJ1-2	NA
TGTGCCAGCTCAGCAACAGGGGGCGATCAGCCCCAGCATTTT	CASSATGGDQPQHF	TRBD1	TRBV18	TRBJ1-5	NA
TGTGCCAGCAGCTTAGCGGGACTAGGGGGGTTCCGTGAGCAGTTCTTC	CASSLAGLGGFREQFF	TRBD2	TRBV11-1	TRBJ2-1	NA
TGTGCCAGCAAGACAGGGACTAGCGGGAGTTACAATGAGCAGTTCTTC	CASKTGTSGSYNEQFF	TRBD2	TRBV2	TRBJ2-1	NA
TGTGCCAGCACCTTGGGACAGGTACATGAAAAACTGTTTTTT	CASTLGQVHEKLFF	TRBD1	TRBV2	TRBJ1-4	NA
TGTGCCAGCAGCCATTCAAGGGGCTCTAATGAAAAACTGTTTTTT	CASSHSRGSNEKLFF	NA	TRBV3-1/TRBV3-2	TRBJ1-4	NA
TGTGCCAGCGGGGGGGGAACTGAAGCTTTCTTT	CASGGGTEAFF	NA	TRBV28	TRBJ1-1	NA
TGTGCCAGCAGACTAGCGGGGGGGAGCACAGATACGCAGTATTTT	CASRLAGGSTDTQYF	TRBD2	TRBV6-5	TRBJ2-3	once
TGTGCCAGCAGTTATCGTGGACAGCGGTATAATTCACCCCTCCACTTT	CASSYRGQRYNSPLHF	NA	TRBV6-7	TRBJ1-6	NA
TGTGCCAGCAGCTTTCTAGCGGGGGCTTACAATGAGCAGTTCTTC	CASSFLAGAYNEQFF	TRBD2	TRBV11-2	TRBJ2-1	NA
TGTGCCAGCAGCTTAGTCGCGGGGGGGACCGGGGAGCTGTTTTTT	CASSLVAGGTGELFF	TRBD2	TRBV11-3	TRBJ2-2	NA
TGTGCCAGCAGCCAACTCTCTGGAAACACCATATATTTT	CASSQLSGNTIYF	NA	TRBV3-1/TRBV3-2	TRBJ1-3	NA
TGCGCCAGCAGCCAAGGGCCAGTTAATGAAAAACTGTTTTTT	CASSQGPVNEKLFF	NA	TRBV4-3	TRBJ1-4	NA
TGTGCCAGCAGCCAAGTGATGGGACAGAGCTACGAGCAGTACTTC	CASSQVMGQSYEQYF	TRBD1	TRBV14	TRBJ2-7	NA
TGTGCCAGCAGCTTAGCGCTCAGGGGAAGCACAGATACGCAGTATTTT	CASSLALRGSTDTQYF	NA	TRBV7-9	TRBJ2-3	NA
TGTGCCTGGAGTACGACAGGGTATGCTGTGACTGAAGCTTTCTTT	CAWSTTGYAVTEAFF	TRBD1	TRBV30	TRBJ1-1	NA
TGTGCCAGCAGTCAAAATAGCGGGATTGGAGAGACCCAGTACTTC	CASSQNSGIGETQYF	TRBD2	TRBV5-4	TRBJ2-5	once
TGTGCCAGCTCACCCACTACGGCGGACACTGAAGCTTTCTTT	CASSPTTADTEAFF	NA	TRBV18	TRBJ1-1	NA
TGTGCCAGCAGCAATCAGCGCTCTGGGGCCAACGTCCTGACTTTC	CASSNQRSGANVLTF	NA	TRBV9	TRBJ2-6	NA
TGTGCCAGCAGTATCGCCGGACAAGACTACGAGCAGTACTTC	CASSIAGQDYEQYF	NA	TRBV27	TRBJ2-7	NA
TGTGCCACTAATCAACTGACTAGCGGGGGGAGCCAAGAGACCCAGTACTTC	CATNQLTSGGSQETQYF	TRBD2	TRBV7-9	TRBJ2-5	few
TGTGCCAGCAGTCAGGGGGCCCCCGGGGAGCTGTTTTTT	CASSQGAPGELFF	TRBD1	TRBV6-5	TRBJ2-2	few
TGTGCCAGCTCAACCGGGGTCCACAATGAGCAGTTCTTC	CASSTGVHNEQFF	NA	TRBV18	TRBJ2-1	many
TGTGCCAGCAGCCTCGGACAGGGGAGGTGGGAGCTGTTTTTT	CASSLGQGRWELFF	TRBD1	TRBV11-2	TRBJ2-2	once
TGTGCCAGCAGCCCCGGCTATAAGCGAACCTTC	CASSPGYKRTF	NA	TRBV7-8	TRBJ1-2	NA
TGTGCCAGCAGTCAGCGGACAGGGTACACAGATACGCAGTATTTT	CASSQRTGYTDTQYF	TRBD1	TRBV6-2/TRBV6-3	TRBJ2-3	NA
TGTGCCAGCAGCCCGGGACAGGGGGCCTCTGGGGCCAACGTCCTGACTTTC	CASSPGQGASGANVLTF	TRBD1	TRBV7-3	TRBJ2-6	NA
TGTGCCAGCATTACAGGGGAAAATCAGCCCCAGCATTTT	CASITGENQPQHF	TRBD1	TRBV28	TRBJ1-5	NA
TGTGCCAGCAGCCAATTAGGGACTGGCGATCAGCCCCAGCATTTT	CASSQLGTGDQPQHF	NA	TRBV28	TRBJ1-5	NA